This T cell receptor (beta chain) was identified in a study of CD8 T cells in ankylosing spondylitis (dated 2017 in TCRdb). Turning to the overall study: To find TCR variants linked to disease, the study profiled T cell receptor beta repertoires in ankylosing spondylitis patients and healthy donors. Peripheral blood was sampled, and synovial fluid was additionally collected from ankylosing spondylitis patients. The full study cohort was made up of 25 to 30 ankylosing spondylitis patients and more than 90 healthy donors.

The investigation overall reported the following: Some motif variants were previously reported in synovial fluid and blood of reactive arthritis patients, suggesting common disease-initiation mechanisms. The disease-linked clones showed a CD8+ phenotype and occurred at relatively low frequencies in peripheral blood. A TCR beta motif of several highly homologous amino acid variants appeared characteristic of blood from ankylosing spondylitis patients. The disease-linked clones were reported to be significantly enriched in matched synovial fluid samples from ankylosing spondylitis patients.

The sample was run on an Illumina HiSeq 2500. Quantitative 5'-RACE with molecular barcodes was used to prepare TCR beta libraries. The paper's processing steps were these. Disease-linked TCR variants were identified with a new computational method built on a probabilistic model of VDJ rearrangement. Through fastp at Q25 and MiXCR, TCRdb rebuilt clones from the public reads, retaining in-frame beta chains. Entries are consolidated by CDR3 protein sequence, retaining the most common genes and DNA. These V and J calls derive from TCRdb rather than the authors' analysis. For this sample the table gives about 240,000 distinct CDR3 sequences, of which 8% to 9.5% were detected only once. The top ten clones comprise around 7% of the sample. Concerning this clonotype: There is no known antigen for this receptor. No quality values exist for individual bases; no much larger clone is one base distant.

Material: blood, either unsorted or a sorted T cell fraction (not recorded which). This TCR came from a male donor with ankylosing spondylitis or in good health (not recorded which).

The DNA reads as follows: TGCAGTGCTAGAGTCTCACCCCCGCGAGAAGAGACCCAGTACTTC. It encodes CSARVSPPREETQYF. The chain links TRBV20-1 with TRBJ2-5; the D gene remains uncertain. Spanning cysteine to phenylalanine, the CDR3 consists of 15 amino acids. Only the CDR3 portion is preserved as DNA: 45 bases, with reading frame beginning at the first base. CDR1 and CDR2 (DFQATT, SNEGSKA) derive from the germline V gene (reference sequence). V is shortened by 1 base, J by 3 bases, and the region joining them spans 15 bases.